This TCR beta chain was retrieved from a study of beta chain features in type 1 diabetes. Whole-study results and caveats: Moderately but significantly shorter TCRB CDR3s were found in Type 1 diabetes patients in all four CD4+ subsets.

Of note for this clone: The antigen is unknown.

Trimming cost V 5 bases and J 2 bases, with 13 bases left between them. CDR3 length: 15 residues. Germline lookup yields CDR1 SEHNR and CDR2 FQNEAQ (reference sequence). What was sequenced were expressed TCRB transcripts, since all of the isolated RNA had been reverse transcribed. Method: immunoSEQ multiplex PCR; TCRdb's copy keeps in-frame clones and lacks some. The repertoire consists of about 710,000 clones, with around 15% occurring once and the leading ten covering roughly 0.04%. Source material: naive CD4+ T cells from blood. This TCR came from a young man with type 1 diabetes. The V and J genes are TRBV7-9 and TRBJ1-5, with D perhaps matching TRBD1 (5 bases). The CDR3 DNA follows: TGTGCCAGCAGCGCCAGGGCGGGGGGCAATCAGCCCCAGCATTTT. Protein product: CASSARAGGNQPQHF.